This TCR beta chain was captured in a study of T cell responses to AZD1222 COVID-19 vaccine (dated by TCRdb to the early 2020s). Regarding the complete study: A total of about 230 trial participants underwent TCR sequencing, of whom 207 received two doses of AZD1222 and 26 received two doses of the MenACWY control vaccine. Trial participants were enrolled into age subgroups of 18-55, 56-69 and 70-plus years, which contained around 150, 28 and 57 TCR-sequenced participants, respectively.

The CDR3 regions of human TCRbeta chains were analyzed by immunosequencing. The authors' pipeline ran thus. Repertoire TCRs were checked for matches against a reference library of SARS-CoV-2-specific TCRs that had been generated using the MIRA antigen-specificity platform. Breadth was defined as the fraction of unique TCRs that were SARS-CoV-2-associated, and depth was defined as the fraction of total T cells that were SARS-CoV-2-associated. Using the MIRA data, each spike-specific TCR was mapped to the spike region that the TCR reacts to and placed in a CD4 or CD8 class. Log10-transformed breadth and depth values were compared by one-way ANOVA with Sidak's multiple comparisons tests. What TCRdb holds here is the immuneACCESS table cut down to in-frame rearrangements. Part of the clones is not present; checked against another copy, under half of the missing clones reflect an unresolved V gene, and the others are unexplained. The DNA was the basis for D and trimming; V, J and clone size are from that table. The table for this sample lists 150,000 to 200,000 clones; 80% to 90% of them were counted only once. The biggest ten clones account for around 2.9% of the sample.

The time point label here, explained by the study, means: baseline before first vaccination. The treatment or condition label here, explained by the study, means: meningococcal conjugate vaccine given as trial control. The vaccinee samples were drawn from two UK trials, COV001 and COV002, one of which was a single-blind randomized controlled phase 2/3 trial testing AZD1222 (ChAdOx1 nCoV-19) in healthy adults. For TCRbeta chain sequencing, PBMC samples were collected from trial participants at day 0 and at day 28 after the second dose. Paper-wide results and their limitations: Because no samples from the day 14 peak response were available, repertoires could be characterized only after the peak T cell response. Vaccine-associated CD4 TCRs spanned the whole spike protein, with dominant responses in regions 160-218 and 743-854. Participants were mostly white British, with more females than males. The authors suggested clonal diversity may have been underestimated. Conclusions about previously exposed vaccinees are limited, since just 5 to 7 AZD1222 recipients were seropositive for SARS-CoV-2 at baseline. After two AZD1222 doses, both the breadth and the depth of spike-specific TCRs were significantly higher than at day 0 and than in MenACWY recipients. The 56-69-year group was small, and its depth increase did not reach significance, likely because of low power. Epitopes outside the regions mutated in the B.1.351 and B.1.1.7 variants were reportedly recognized by nearly half of the unique spike-specific TCRs.

On this clone itself: The antigen this receptor binds is unknown. Per-nucleotide qualities are absent, and no much larger clonotype sits a single base away.

The sample was peripheral blood, taken on day 0 of MenACWY control vaccination. The TCR originated in an adult in good health.

The DNA reads TGTGCCAGCAGCCTAGCTCAGGGGGGCTACACCTTC. Its product reads: CASSLAQGGYTF. The V and J segments used are TRBV9 and TRBJ1-2; a tentative D match to TRBD1 spans 6 bases. Relative to germline, V is 4 bases shorter and J is 8 bases shorter, with 12 bases between their ends. From a lookup of the germline V gene, CDR1 and CDR2 are SGDLS and YYNGEE. Taken from cysteine to phenylalanine, the CDR3 has 12 residues. Only the CDR3 region is kept as DNA, spanning 36 bases read in frame from base 1. Here the CDR3 is joined to the reference TRBV9 and TRBJ1-2 genes, and the full variable domain is: DSGVTQTPKHLITATGQRVTLRCSPRSGDLSVYWYQQSLDQGLQFLIQYYNGEERAKGNILERFSAQQFPDLHSELNLSSLELGDSALYFCASSLAQGGYTFGSGTRLTVV.